This T cell receptor (beta chain) was captured by sequencing in a study of radiotherapy plus CTLA-4 blockade in lung cancer. Study results and limitations: Blood saw expansion of tumor-derived TCR clones after radiotherapy plus ipilimumab.

Germline V lookup: CDR1 SGHNT, CDR2 YENEEA. The J segment lost 2 bases and the V segment lost 6 bases, leaving 7 bases of the junction unmatched. The CDR3 runs 14 residues. To note about this clone: Its antigen remains unidentified.

The repertoire was sequenced with immunoSEQ multiplex PCR; TCRdb's copy has only in-frame clones and lacks some. The repertoire consists of around 70,000 clones, with around 81% occurring once and the leading ten covering 4%. The TCR sequence derives from a human donor with non-small cell lung cancer who had a partial response to radiotherapy plus ipilimumab. The gene calls are TRBV11-3 and TRBJ2-7; the match to TRBD1 covers 7 bases. This specimen consisted of peripheral blood, obtained from a patient treated with radiotherapy plus ipilimumab. The CDR3: CASSPTGTTYEQYF. The CDR3 bases are TGTGCCAGCAGTCCGACAGGGACAACCTACGAGCAGTACTTC.